This T cell receptor (beta chain) was sequenced during a study of blood T cell repertoires in COVID-19. Produced via immunoSEQ multiplex PCR; TCRdb's table is partial and in-frame only. The table has approximately 100,000 clones, roughly 87% seen once. The CDR3 sequence is 10 residues long. The germline V gene has CDR1 MDHEN and CDR2 SYDVKM. Trimming shortened V by 6 bases and J by 8 bases, and 7 bases separated the two germline ends. The source material was peripheral blood. The source of this sequence is a woman aged 60-75 years with acute or convalescent COVID-19. This chain joins TRBV28 and TRBJ1-1, with a possible D match to TRBD1 (6 bases). In DNA, the CDR3 is TGTGCCAGCAGACAGGGCGAAGCTTTCTTT. Translating gives CASRQGEAFF.